The T cell receptor (beta chain) described here comes from a study of cytomegalovirus exposure and HLA in healthy donors. This clone showed up just once. Its antigen is not identified. The study ran its PCR with 60 Vbeta and 13 Jbeta primers. Data came from immunoSEQ multiplex PCR; TCRdb stores just in-frame clones and leaves some out. Of 95,000 to 150,000 clones listed, roughly 80% are singletons. Study-level results: V- and J-gene trimming of TCR beta was linked (in a later analysis) to a missense DCLRE1C variant. The study found most TCR sequences rare, yet found some public TCRs in many donors. Another analysis was done later, and it associated fewer than 20,000 TCR beta sequences with HLA alleles at 0.05 false discovery rate.

This clonotype originated in a man aged 25 to 40 in good health and CMV-seronegative. Sequenced material: PBMCs.

The CDR3 spells CASSSRTRNAMNTEAFF. CDR3 bases: TGTGCCAGCAGCTCGCGGACACGGAATGCCATGAACACTGAAGCTTTCTTT. The V and J genes are TRBV21-1 and TRBJ1-1; the table's D call, TRBD1, was not checked against the DNA. TRBV21-1 is a pseudogene segment. The CDR3 spans 17 residues.